These T cell receptor beta chains were read from a single sample in a study of lymphopenia after photon versus proton radiotherapy. TCRdb keeps only in-frame clones here, not all; method: immunoSEQ multiplex PCR. Of about 160,000 clones in the sample, around 85% were seen once. The sample here was peripheral blood, taken from a patient treated with photon-based radiotherapy. The receptors here all came from a man aged 45-60 years with gastric cancer. CDR3s include the opening cysteine and the closing phenylalanine or tryptophan. The D gene is left open where the match is weak. The size of a clone is reported for some rows only, either as once, few or many, or as a class for expanded clones.

d_gene,j_gene,abundance,v_gene,CDR3nt,CDR3aa
TRBD2,TRBJ2-7,-,TRBV5-6,TGTGCCAGCAGCTTGGAAGGGCTAGCGGGAGTCCCCTACGAGCAGTACTTC,CASSLEGLAGVPYEQYF
-,TRBJ1-1,-,TRBV6-4,TGTGCCAGCAGTAGACAGAGGAACACTGAAGCTTTCTTT,CASSRQRNTEAFF
-,TRBJ2-5,-,TRBV10-3,TGTGCCATCAGTGGGGGTGAAGAGACCCAGTACTTC,CAISGGEETQYF
-,TRBJ1-4,-,TRBV15,TGTGCCACCAGCGGAGGGGATTATGCAACTAATGAAAAACTGTTTTTT,CATSGGDYATNEKLFF
-,TRBJ2-2,-,TRBV25-1,TGTGCCAGCATCCCCCGTGACAGGAACACCGGGGAGCTGTTTTTT,CASIPRDRNTGELFF
-,TRBJ2-1,once,TRBV27,TGTGCCAGCAGTTCGATAGCGGAAAGCTCCTACAATGAGCAGTTCTTC,CASSSIAESSYNEQFF
-,TRBJ2-7,-,TRBV19,TGTGCCAGTAGGCGGGAGGACAGGGGAGTTTACGAGCAGTACTTC,CASRREDRGVYEQYF
TRBD2,TRBJ2-1,-,TRBV9,TGTGCCAGCAGCCCCCATAGCGGGAAAGACGACAATGAGCAGTTCTTC,CASSPHSGKDDNEQFF
TRBD1,TRBJ1-5,-,TRBV7-2,TGTGCCAGCAGCTTAGGGGACAGGGTACTCAATCAGCCCCAGCATTTT,CASSLGDRVLNQPQHF
TRBD1,TRBJ2-7,once,TRBV27,TGTGCCAGCAGTTTATCCCAGGGGGCGTCGTGGGAGCAGTACTTC,CASSLSQGASWEQYF
-,TRBJ2-1,-,TRBV5-1,TGCGCCAGCAGCTGGGGCTCAGGGGTCTATGAGCAGTTCTTC,CASSWGSGVYEQFF
-,TRBJ1-3,-,TRBV6-4,TGTGCCAGCAGTATAAGCTCTGGAAACACCATATATTTT,CASSISSGNTIYF
TRBD2,TRBJ2-3,-,TRBV7-2,TGTGCCAGCAGCTCGGGACTAGCGGGTACAGATACGCAGTATTTT,CASSSGLAGTDTQYF
TRBD2,TRBJ2-5,-,TRBV30,TGTGCCTGGAGTGGGGGAGGGGCGTCGGGGGCCCAGTACTTC,CAWSGGGASGAQYF
-,TRBJ1-2,-,TRBV5-1,TGCGCCAGCAGCGCAGAGATGGCAGGCGGAACAGGTGGCTACACCTTC,CASSAEMAGGTGGYTF
-,TRBJ1-5,-,TRBV9,TGTGCCAGCAGCGCCCTAGGCAATCAGCCCCAGCATTTT,CASSALGNQPQHF
-,TRBJ2-1,-,TRBV18,TGTGCCAGCTCACTGACCACTCCCCCCCACAATGAGCAGTTCTTC,CASSLTTPPHNEQFF
TRBD2,TRBJ2-1,-,TRBV30,TGTGCCTGGAATCCCGCGGGACTAGCGGGAGGGGAGCAGTTCTTC,CAWNPAGLAGGEQFF
-,TRBJ2-7,-,TRBV19,TGTGCCAGTAGTAAATCCGGGGGCTCCTACGAGCAGTACTTC,CASSKSGGSYEQYF
-,TRBJ1-5,-,TRBV27,TGTGCCAGCAGTAGGTCATCCGGGAACAATCAGCCCCAGCATTTT,CASSRSSGNNQPQHF
TRBD2,TRBJ2-1,-,TRBV7-2,TGTGCCAGCAGCTCCGGGACTAGCGGGAGGGCGATGAATGAGCAGTTCTTC,CASSSGTSGRAMNEQFF
TRBD1,TRBJ1-2,-,TRBV29-1,TGCAGCGTTAAGGGGGCAGAAGGAACTTATGGCTACACCTTC,CSVKGAEGTYGYTF
TRBD2,TRBJ2-7,-,TRBV5-4,TGTGCCAGCAGCCTCAATATACTAGCGGGAGAGTCCTACGAGCAGTACTTC,CASSLNILAGESYEQYF
-,TRBJ1-2,-,TRBV28,TGTGCCAGCAGTTTATCGGAATATGGCTACACCTTC,CASSLSEYGYTF
-,TRBJ1-1,-,TRBV11-3,TGTGCCAGCAGCTTAGGCGGCAGGAACACTGAAGCTTTCTTT,CASSLGGRNTEAFF
TRBD2,TRBJ2-7,-,TRBV7-9,TGTGCCAGCAGCGAACCTAGCGGGAGGAGATACGAGCAGTACTTC,CASSEPSGRRYEQYF
-,TRBJ1-2,-,TRBV28,TGTGCCAGCAGTTTCACGGGGAAATATGGCTACACCTTC,CASSFTGKYGYTF
TRBD1,TRBJ2-2,once,TRBV10-3,TGTGCCATATCGACAGGGGACACCGGGGAGCTGTTTTTT,CAISTGDTGELFF
-,TRBJ2-3,-,TRBV23-1,TGCGCCAGCAGTCAAGGGTGGGGGACCCCGGGGGATACGCAGTATTTT,CASSQGWGTPGDTQYF
-,TRBJ2-2,once,TRBV27,TGTGCCAGCAGTCTCGGACTGGCCGGCACCGGGGAGCTGTTTTTT,CASSLGLAGTGELFF
TRBD1,TRBJ2-7,-,TRBV18,TGTGCCAGCTCGGCCACAGGGGGCCCCTTTTACGAGCAGTACTTC,CASSATGGPFYEQYF
-,TRBJ2-5,-,TRBV9,TGTGCCAGCAGCTCGACCGGGACAGAGACCCAGTACTTC,CASSSTGTETQYF
-,TRBJ2-7,once,TRBV2,TGTGCCAGCAGTGTGGGCCCCTACGAGCAGTACTTC,CASSVGPYEQYF
TRBD1,TRBJ1-5,few,TRBV5-1,TGCGCCAGCAGCCCGGGACAGGGGTCCCAGCCCCAGCATTTT,CASSPGQGSQPQHF
-,TRBJ2-3,-,TRBV5-1,TGCGCCAGCAGCTTGGAGGCCGTGCCGGACCCGGAAGCAGATACGCAGTATTTT,CASSLEAVPDPEADTQYF
TRBD2,TRBJ2-2,-,TRBV19,TGTGCCAGTAGTATAGTAAAACTAGCGATCGGGGAGCTGTTTTTT,CASSIVKLAIGELFF
-,TRBJ2-3,-,TRBV18,TGTGCCAGCTCACCGAGGACAGACCCTAGCACAGATACGCAGTATTTT,CASSPRTDPSTDTQYF
-,TRBJ2-1,-,TRBV30,TGTGCCTGGAGCTGGGGTGGTGAGCAGTTCTTC,CAWSWGGEQFF
TRBD2,TRBJ2-3,-,TRBV7-6,TGTGCCAGCAGCTTAGGAGCGGGAGGGCCCGGGCAAGATACGCAGTATTTT,CASSLGAGGPGQDTQYF
TRBD2,TRBJ2-3,-,TRBV5-1,TGCGCCAGCAGCTCTAGCGGGAGCCCGACAGATACGCAGTATTTT,CASSSSGSPTDTQYF
TRBD2,TRBJ2-3,-,TRBV11-1,TGTGCCAGCAGCCCCCCCGGGACTAGCGGGATGTCAGATACGCAGTATTTT,CASSPPGTSGMSDTQYF
TRBD1,TRBJ1-5,-,TRBV6-1,TGTGCCAGCAGTGACTTGGGACAGGGGCTGGGGCCCCAGCATTTT,CASSDLGQGLGPQHF
-,TRBJ1-1,-,TRBV28,TGTGCCAGCAGTTTGCCCGGGACGGTAAACACTGAAGCTTTCTTT,CASSLPGTVNTEAFF
-,TRBJ1-1,-,TRBV6-5,TGTGCCAGCAACTACGACGGGGGCTCGGGGACTGAAGCTTTCTTT,CASNYDGGSGTEAFF
-,TRBJ1-1,-,TRBV5-1,TGCGCCAGCGGCTCATATGGGAACACTGAAGCTTTCTTT,CASGSYGNTEAFF
TRBD1,TRBJ2-2,-,TRBV19,TGTGCCACCCGGGACAGGGGGCGAACCGGGGAGCTGTTTTTT,CATRDRGRTGELFF
TRBD2,TRBJ2-6,once,TRBV2,TGTGCCAGCAGTGAGGGAGGGTCCGGGGCCAACGTCCTGACTTTC,CASSEGGSGANVLTF
-,TRBJ2-7,-,TRBV28,TGTGCCAGCAGCTCCGCAGCCTACGAGCAGTACTTC,CASSSAAYEQYF
TRBD2,TRBJ2-7,-,TRBV4-1,TGCGCCAGCAGCCAGTTAGCGGGAGAGTACGAGCAGTACTTC,CASSQLAGEYEQYF
TRBD1,TRBJ1-4,-,TRBV27,TGTGCCAGCACCGGAACAGGGGGGAGGTCTGAAAAACTGTTTTTT,CASTGTGGRSEKLFF
-,TRBJ1-1,-,TRBV14,TGTGCCAGCAGCCAAGGGATTTTCGGCAGGTATGATGTCACTGAAGCTTTCTTT,CASSQGIFGRYDVTEAFF
-,TRBJ2-1,-,TRBV21-1,TGTGCCAGCAGCAAAGGCGTAGCGGGGAAGTGGACCTCTGGCAATGAGCAGTTCTTC,CASSKGVAGKWTSGNEQFF
-,TRBJ1-2,-,TRBV10-2,TGCGCCAGCAGTGAGTCGTGGAACGGAAACTATGGCTACACCTTC,CASSESWNGNYGYTF
-,TRBJ1-1,-,TRBV5-6,TGTGCCAGCGAGTACAGGATGAACACTGAAGCTTTCTTT,CASEYRMNTEAFF
-,TRBJ1-2,few,TRBV29-1,TGCAGCGTCGGGACGATTGAGTCCGGCTACACCTTC,CSVGTIESGYTF